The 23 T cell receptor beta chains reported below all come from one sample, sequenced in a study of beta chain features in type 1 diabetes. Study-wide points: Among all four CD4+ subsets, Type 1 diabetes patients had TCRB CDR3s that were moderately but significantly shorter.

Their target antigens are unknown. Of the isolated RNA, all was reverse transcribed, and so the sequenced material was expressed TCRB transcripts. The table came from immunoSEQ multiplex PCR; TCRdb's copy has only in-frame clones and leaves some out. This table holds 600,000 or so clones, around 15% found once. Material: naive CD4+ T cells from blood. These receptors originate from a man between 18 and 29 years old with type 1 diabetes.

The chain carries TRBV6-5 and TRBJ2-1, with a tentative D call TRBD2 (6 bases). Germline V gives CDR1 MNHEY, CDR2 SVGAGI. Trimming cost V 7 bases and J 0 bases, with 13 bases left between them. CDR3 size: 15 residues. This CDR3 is CASMGLTSSYNEQFF. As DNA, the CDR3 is TGTGCCAGCATGGGACTGACGAGCTCCTACAATGAGCAGTTCTTC.

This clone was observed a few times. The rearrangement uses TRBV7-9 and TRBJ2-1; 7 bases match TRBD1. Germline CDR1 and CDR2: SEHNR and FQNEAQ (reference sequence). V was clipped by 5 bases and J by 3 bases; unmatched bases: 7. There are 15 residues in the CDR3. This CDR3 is CASSARTGIYNEQFF. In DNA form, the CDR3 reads TGTGCCAGCAGCGCACGGACAGGAATCTACAATGAGCAGTTCTTC.

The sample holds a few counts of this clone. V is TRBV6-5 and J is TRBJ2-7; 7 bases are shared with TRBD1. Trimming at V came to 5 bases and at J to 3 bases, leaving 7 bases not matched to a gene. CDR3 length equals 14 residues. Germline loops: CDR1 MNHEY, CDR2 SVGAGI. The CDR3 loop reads CASSNRDSRYEQYF. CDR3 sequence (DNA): TGTGCCAGCAGTAACCGGGACAGTCGCTACGAGCAGTACTTC.

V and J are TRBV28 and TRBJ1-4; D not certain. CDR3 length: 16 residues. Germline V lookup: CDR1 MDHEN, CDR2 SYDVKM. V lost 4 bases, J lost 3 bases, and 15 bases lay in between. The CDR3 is CASSSPMGSANEKLFF. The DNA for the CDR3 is TGTGCCAGCAGTTCGCCCATGGGGTCAGCTAATGAAAAACTGTTTTTT.

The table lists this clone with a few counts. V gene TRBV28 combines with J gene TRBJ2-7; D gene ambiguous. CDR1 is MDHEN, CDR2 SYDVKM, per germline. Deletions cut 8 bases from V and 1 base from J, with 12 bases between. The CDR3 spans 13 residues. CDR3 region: CASSEGFSYEQYF. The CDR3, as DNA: TGTGCCAGCTCAGAAGGGTTTTCCTACGAGCAGTACTTC. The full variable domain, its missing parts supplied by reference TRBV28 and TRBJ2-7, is DVKVTQSSRYLVKRTGEKVFLECVQDMDHENMFWYRQDPGLGLRLIYFSYDVKMKEKGDIPEGYSVSREKKERFSLILESASTNQTSMYLCASSEGFSYEQYFGPGTRLTVT.

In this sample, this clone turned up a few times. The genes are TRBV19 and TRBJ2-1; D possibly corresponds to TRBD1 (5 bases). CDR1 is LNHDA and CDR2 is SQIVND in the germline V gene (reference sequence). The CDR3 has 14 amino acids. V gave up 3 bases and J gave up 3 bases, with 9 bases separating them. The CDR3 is CASSISRGYNEQFF. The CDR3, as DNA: TGTGCCAGTAGTATTTCAAGGGGCTACAATGAGCAGTTCTTC.

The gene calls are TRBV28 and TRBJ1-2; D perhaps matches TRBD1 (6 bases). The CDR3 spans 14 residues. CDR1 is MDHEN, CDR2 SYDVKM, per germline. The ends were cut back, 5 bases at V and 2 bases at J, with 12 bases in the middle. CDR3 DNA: TGTGCCAGCAGTGCCGCGGACAGAAACTATGGCTACACCTTC. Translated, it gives CASSAADRNYGYTF.

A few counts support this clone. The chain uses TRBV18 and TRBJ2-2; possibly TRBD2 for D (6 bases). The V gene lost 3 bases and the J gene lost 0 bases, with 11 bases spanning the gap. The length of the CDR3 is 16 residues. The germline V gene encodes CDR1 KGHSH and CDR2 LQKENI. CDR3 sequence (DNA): TGTGCCAGCTCACCGGACGGGAGCACGAACACCGGGGAGCTGTTTTTT. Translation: CASSPDGSTNTGELFF.

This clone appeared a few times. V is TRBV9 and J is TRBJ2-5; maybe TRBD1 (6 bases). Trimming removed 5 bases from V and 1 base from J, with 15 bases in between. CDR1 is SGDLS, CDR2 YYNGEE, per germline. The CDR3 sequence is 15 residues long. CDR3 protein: CASRGGRRCQETQYF. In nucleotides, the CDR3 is TGTGCCAGCAGAGGGGGTCGTAGGTGCCAAGAGACCCAGTACTTC.

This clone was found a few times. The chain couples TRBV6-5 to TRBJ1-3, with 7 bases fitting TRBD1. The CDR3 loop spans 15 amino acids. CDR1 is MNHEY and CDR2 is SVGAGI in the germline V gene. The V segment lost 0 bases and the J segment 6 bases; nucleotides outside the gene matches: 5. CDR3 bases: TGTGCCAGCAGTTACTCCAGGGACAGCCTAAACACCATATATTTT. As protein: CASSYSRDSLNTIYF.

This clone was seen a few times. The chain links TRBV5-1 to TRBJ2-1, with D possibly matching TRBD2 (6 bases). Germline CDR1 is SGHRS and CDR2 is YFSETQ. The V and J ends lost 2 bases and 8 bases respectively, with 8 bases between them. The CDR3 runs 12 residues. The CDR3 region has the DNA TGCGCCAGCAGCTTACTAGCTTATGAGCAGTTCTTC. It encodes CASSLLAYEQFF. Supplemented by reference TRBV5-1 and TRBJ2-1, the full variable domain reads KAGVTQTPRYLIKTRGQQVTLSCSPISGHRSVSWYQQTPGQGLQFLFEYFSETQRNKGNFPGRFSGRQFSNSRSEMNVSTLELGDSALYLCASSLLAYEQFFGPGTRLTVL.

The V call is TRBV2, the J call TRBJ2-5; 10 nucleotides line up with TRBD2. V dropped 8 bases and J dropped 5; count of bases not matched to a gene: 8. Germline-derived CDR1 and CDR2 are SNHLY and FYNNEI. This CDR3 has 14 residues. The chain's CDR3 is CASRQRGGMETQYF. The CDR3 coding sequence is TGTGCCAGCCGCCAGCGGGGGGGCATGGAGACCCAGTACTTC.

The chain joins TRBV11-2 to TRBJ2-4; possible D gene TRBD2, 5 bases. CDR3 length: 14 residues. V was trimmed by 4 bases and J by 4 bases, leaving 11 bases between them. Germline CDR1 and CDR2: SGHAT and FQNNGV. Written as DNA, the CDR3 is TGTGCCAGCAGCTCTACTAGGCTAAAAAACATTCAGTACTTC. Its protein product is CASSSTRLKNIQYF.

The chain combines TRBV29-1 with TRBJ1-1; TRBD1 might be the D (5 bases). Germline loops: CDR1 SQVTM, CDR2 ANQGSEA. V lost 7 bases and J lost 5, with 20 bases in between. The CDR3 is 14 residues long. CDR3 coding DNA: TGCAGCGCAGAGGTAGGGGCGCTGAGGACTGAAGCTTTCTTT. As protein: CSAEVGALRTEAFF. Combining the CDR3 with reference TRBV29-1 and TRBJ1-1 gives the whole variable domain SAVISQKPSRDICQRGTSLTIQCQVDSQVTMMFWYRQQPGQSLTLIATANQGSEATYESGFVIDKFPISRPNLTFSTLTVSNMSPEDSSIYLCSAEVGALRTEAFFGQGTRLTVV.

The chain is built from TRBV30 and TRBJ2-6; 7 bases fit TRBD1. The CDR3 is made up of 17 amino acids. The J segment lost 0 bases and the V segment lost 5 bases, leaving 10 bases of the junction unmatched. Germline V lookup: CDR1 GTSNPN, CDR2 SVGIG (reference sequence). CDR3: CAWDPLQGLSGANVLTF. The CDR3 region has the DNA TGTGCCTGGGACCCTTTACAGGGGCTCTCTGGGGCCAACGTCCTGACTTTC.

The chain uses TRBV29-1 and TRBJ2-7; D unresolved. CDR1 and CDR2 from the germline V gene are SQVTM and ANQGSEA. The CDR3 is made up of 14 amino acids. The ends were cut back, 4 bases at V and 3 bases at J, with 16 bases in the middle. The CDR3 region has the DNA TGCAGCGTTGCTCCGAGACGAGGATTCTACGAGCAGTACTTC. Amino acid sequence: CSVAPRRGFYEQYF.

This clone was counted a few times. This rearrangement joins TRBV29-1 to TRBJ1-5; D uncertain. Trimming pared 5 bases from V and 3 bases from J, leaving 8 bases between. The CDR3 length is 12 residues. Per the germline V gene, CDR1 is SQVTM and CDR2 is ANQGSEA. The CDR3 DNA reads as TGCAGCGTTAAGGATTTCAATCAGCCCCAGCATTTT. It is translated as CSVKDFNQPQHF.

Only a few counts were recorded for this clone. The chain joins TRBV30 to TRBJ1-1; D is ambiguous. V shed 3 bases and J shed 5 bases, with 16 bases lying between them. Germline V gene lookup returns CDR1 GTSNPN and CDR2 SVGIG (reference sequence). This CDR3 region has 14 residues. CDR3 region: CAWSNDIEFTEAFF. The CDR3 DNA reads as TGTGCCTGGAGCAACGACATAGAGTTTACTGAAGCTTTCTTT.

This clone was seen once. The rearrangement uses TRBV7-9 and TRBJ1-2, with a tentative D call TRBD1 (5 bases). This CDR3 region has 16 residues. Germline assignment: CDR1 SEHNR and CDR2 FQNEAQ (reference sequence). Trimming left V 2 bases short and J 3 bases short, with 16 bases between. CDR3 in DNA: TGTGCCAGCAGCTTAACCGGGAGGGGCCTAGACTATGGCTACACCTTC. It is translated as CASSLTGRGLDYGYTF.

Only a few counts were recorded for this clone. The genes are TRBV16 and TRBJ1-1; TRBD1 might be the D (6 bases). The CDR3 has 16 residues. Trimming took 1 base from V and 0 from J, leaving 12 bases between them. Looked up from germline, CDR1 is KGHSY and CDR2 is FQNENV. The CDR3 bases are TGTGCCAGCAGCCAATTTCAGGGGCGATTGAACACTGAAGCTTTCTTT. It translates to CASSQFQGRLNTEAFF. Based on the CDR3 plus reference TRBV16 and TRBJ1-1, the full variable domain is GEEVAQTPKHLVRGEGQKAKLYCAPIKGHSYVFWYQQVLKNEFKFLISFQNENVFDETGMPKERFSAKCLPNSPCSLEIQATKLEDSAVYFCASSQFQGRLNTEAFFGQGTRLTVV.

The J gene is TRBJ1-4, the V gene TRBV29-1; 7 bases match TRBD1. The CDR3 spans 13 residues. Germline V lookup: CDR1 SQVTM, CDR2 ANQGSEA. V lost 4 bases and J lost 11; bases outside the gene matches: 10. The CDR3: CSVGPPGQHKLFF. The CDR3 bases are TGCAGCGTTGGACCTCCGGGACAGCATAAACTGTTTTTT.

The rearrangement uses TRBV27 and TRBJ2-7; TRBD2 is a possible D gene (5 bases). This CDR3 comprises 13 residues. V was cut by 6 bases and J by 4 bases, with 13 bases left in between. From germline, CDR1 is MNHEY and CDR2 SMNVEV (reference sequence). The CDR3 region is CASSPGNEYEQYF. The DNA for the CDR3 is TGTGCCAGCAGCCCCGGGAACGAATACGAGCAGTACTTC.

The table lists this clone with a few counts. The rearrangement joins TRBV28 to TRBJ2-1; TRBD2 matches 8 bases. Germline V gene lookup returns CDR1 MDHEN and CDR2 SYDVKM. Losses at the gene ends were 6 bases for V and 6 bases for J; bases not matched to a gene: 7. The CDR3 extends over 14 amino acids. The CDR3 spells CASRNPGTSNEQFF. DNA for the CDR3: TGTGCCAGCAGAAACCCCGGGACTAGCAATGAGCAGTTCTTC.